This is a list of T cell receptor beta chains from one sample in a study of CD8 T cells in Susac syndrome. Each CDR3 protein is one row after TCRdb ran MiXCR on the immunoSEQ multiplex PCR reads. The table lists about 160,000 distinct CDR3 sequences, roughly 94% of them singletons. Sequencing was done on a sample of CD4+ T cells from PBMCs. The receptors were gathered from a human donor with multiple sclerosis. Both conserved end residues are part of each CDR3. Fields, in order: V gene, clone size, D gene, J gene, CDR3 DNA, CDR3 protein. A D gene is named only where the DNA matches it firmly. Size is omitted from some rows. Given values are once, few, many or a class for expanded clones.

V: TRBV5-4
size: .
D: .
J: TRBJ1-2
DNA: TGTGCCAGCAGCCCTTATGGAGGGGGTAACTATGGCTACACCTTC
CDR3: CASSPYGGGNYGYTF

V: TRBV5-6
size: .
D: .
J: TRBJ1-3
DNA: TGTGCCAGCAGCTTCGTCCCAGGGGAAGCTGGAAACACCATATATTTT
CDR3: CASSFVPGEAGNTIYF

V: TRBV2
size: .
D: .
J: TRBJ1-2
DNA: TGTGCCAGCAGTGAAGCGGGTCTGGGCAGGGGTGGCGGCTACACCTTC
CDR3: CASSEAGLGRGGGYTF

V: TRBV12-3/TRBV12-4
size: .
D: .
J: TRBJ1-5
DNA: TGTGCCAGCAGTGCGACAATTTCGCCCCAGCATTTT
CDR3: CASSATISPQHF

V: TRBV18
size: .
D: .
J: TRBJ1-2
DNA: TGTGCCAGCTCGCACCCGACCGGACAGAGGTATGGCTACACCTTC
CDR3: CASSHPTGQRYGYTF

V: TRBV12-3/TRBV12-4
size: .
D: .
J: TRBJ2-5
DNA: TGTGCCAGCACCCTAAGGGTCCAAGAGACCCAGTACTTC
CDR3: CASTLRVQETQYF

V: TRBV23-1
size: .
D: .
J: TRBJ1-5
DNA: TGCGTCAGTCAGCCCCAGCATTTT
CDR3: CVSQPQHF

V: TRBV15
size: .
D: .
J: TRBJ2-5
DNA: TGTGCCACCAGCAGAGATCGGACCATCCCGTACTTC
CDR3: CATSRDRTIPYF

V: TRBV19
size: .
D: .
J: TRBJ2-7
DNA: TGTGCCAGTAGTATCCAGCCTGGGGGCGAGCAGTACTTC
CDR3: CASSIQPGGEQYF

V: TRBV5-1
size: once
D: TRBD2
J: TRBJ2-7
DNA: TGCGCCAGTCACGGGGGGGGTCCCTACGAGCAGTACTTC
CDR3: CASHGGGPYEQYF

V: TRBV2
size: .
D: .
J: TRBJ2-5
DNA: TGTGCCAGCAGTAAAATCGGCAAAGAGACCCAGTACTTC
CDR3: CASSKIGKETQYF

V: TRBV19
size: .
D: TRBD1
J: TRBJ1-1
DNA: TGTGCCAGTAGCACTACGCCGGGACAGGGGAACACTGAAGCTTTCTTT
CDR3: CASSTTPGQGNTEAFF

V: TRBV2
size: .
D: .
J: TRBJ1-1
DNA: TGTGCCAGCAGTGTCTTAGCCATGAACACTGAAGCTTTCTTT
CDR3: CASSVLAMNTEAFF

V: TRBV28
size: .
D: .
J: TRBJ1-2
DNA: TGTGCCAGCAGTTTGCAGTCTAATGGCTACACCTTC
CDR3: CASSLQSNGYTF

V: TRBV6-1
size: once
D: .
J: TRBJ2-6
DNA: TGTGCCAGCAGAAGAAACAGGGCCTCTGGGGCCAACGTCCTGACTTTC
CDR3: CASRRNRASGANVLTF

V: TRBV7-9
size: .
D: .
J: TRBJ2-5
DNA: TGTGCCAGCACCCTCTACTCCAGACAAGAGACCCAGTACTTC
CDR3: CASTLYSRQETQYF

V: TRBV30
size: .
D: .
J: TRBJ2-3
DNA: TGTGCCTGGAAGCCCCGGGTGGTAGATACGCAGTATTTT
CDR3: CAWKPRVVDTQYF

V: TRBV4-3
size: .
D: .
J: TRBJ2-3
DNA: TGCGCCAGCAGCCAAGCAGGGGTTGGGGATACGCAGTATTTT
CDR3: CASSQAGVGDTQYF

V: TRBV4-3
size: .
D: .
J: TRBJ1-3
DNA: TGCGCCAGCAGCCCGCGGCCGGGCAGCTCTGGAAACACCATATATTTT
CDR3: CASSPRPGSSGNTIYF

V: TRBV21-1
size: .
D: .
J: TRBJ2-2
DNA: TGTGCCAGCAGCATTTGGACAGGGTTTAGCGGGAGCACCGGGGAGCTGTTTTTT
CDR3: CASSIWTGFSGSTGELFF

V: TRBV5-1
size: .
D: .
J: TRBJ2-1
DNA: TGCGCCAGCAGCTCCGGTATGTGGAACAATGAGCAGTTCTTC
CDR3: CASSSGMWNNEQFF

V: TRBV5-1
size: .
D: .
J: TRBJ2-2
DNA: TGCGCCAGCAACCCAATGGGGGGCAACACCGGGGAGCTGTTTTTT
CDR3: CASNPMGGNTGELFF

V: TRBV7-2
size: .
D: .
J: TRBJ1-5
DNA: TGTGCCAGCAGCCTAACATCACTGAGGGGTCAGCCCCAGCATTTT
CDR3: CASSLTSLRGQPQHF

V: TRBV12-3/TRBV12-4
size: .
D: .
J: TRBJ1-5
DNA: TGTGCCAGCAGCTCCTACCGAGGGGATCAGCCCCAGCATTTT
CDR3: CASSSYRGDQPQHF

V: TRBV12-3/TRBV12-4
size: .
D: .
J: TRBJ2-1
DNA: TGTGCCAGCACCCGAGGGGTCAATGAGCAGTTCTTC
CDR3: CASTRGVNEQFF

V: TRBV12-3/TRBV12-4
size: .
D: .
J: TRBJ1-5
DNA: TGTGCCAGCAGTTTAGCGCTTCGGCAGAATCAGCCCCAGCATTTT
CDR3: CASSLALRQNQPQHF

V: TRBV12-5
size: .
D: .
J: TRBJ2-6
DNA: TGTGCTAGTGGTTTCTCTGGGGCCAACGTCCTGACTTTC
CDR3: CASGFSGANVLTF

V: TRBV2
size: .
D: .
J: TRBJ2-3
DNA: TGTGCCAGCAGTCAAACTCCGGGACCCGTTAGCACAGATACGCAGTATTTT
CDR3: CASSQTPGPVSTDTQYF

V: TRBV6-5
size: .
D: .
J: TRBJ1-5
DNA: TGTGCCAGCAGTTACTCAGGGGGGCTGGGTAGCAATCAGCCCCAGCATTTT
CDR3: CASSYSGGLGSNQPQHF

V: TRBV5-1
size: once
D: .
J: TRBJ2-1
DNA: TGCGCCAGCAGCCAAAATTACCAACAGTTCTTC
CDR3: CASSQNYQQFF

V: TRBV30
size: .
D: .
J: TRBJ1-1
DNA: TGTGCCTGGAGTGTACAAGTTTTTTCAGGTGCTTTCTTT
CDR3: CAWSVQVFSGAFF

V: TRBV15
size: once
D: TRBD1
J: TRBJ1-5
DNA: TGTGCCACCAGCAGACGCCGACAGGGATTTTATCAGCCCCAGCATTTT
CDR3: CATSRRRQGFYQPQHF

V: TRBV7-9
size: .
D: .
J: TRBJ1-3
DNA: TGTGCCAGCAGCCCATGGGGAAACACCATATATTTT
CDR3: CASSPWGNTIYF

V: TRBV28
size: .
D: TRBD1
J: TRBJ2-5
DNA: TGTGCCAGCAGCCCTTGGGAGGGACAGGGTCAAGAGACCCAGTACTTC
CDR3: CASSPWEGQGQETQYF

V: TRBV5-1
size: .
D: .
J: TRBJ1-1
DNA: TGCGCCAGCAGCTTAATAGATCTGAACACTGAAGCTTTCTTT
CDR3: CASSLIDLNTEAFF

V: TRBV4-3
size: .
D: .
J: TRBJ2-5
DNA: TGCGCCAGCAGCCAGGGTCACCAAGAGACCCAGTACTTC
CDR3: CASSQGHQETQYF

V: TRBV11-3
size: few
D: TRBD2
J: TRBJ2-2
DNA: TGTGCCAGCAGCTTAGGCGGGAGGAACACCGGGGAGCTGTTTTTT
CDR3: CASSLGGRNTGELFF

V: TRBV20-1
size: .
D: TRBD2
J: TRBJ2-7
DNA: TGCAGTGCTAGCGGGAGGAGGGGACTCTTCACCTACGAGCAGTACTTC
CDR3: CSASGRRGLFTYEQYF

V: TRBV5-1
size: .
D: TRBD1
J: TRBJ1-2
DNA: TGCGCCAGCAGCGTGGGGACAGGGGGTTTGGAAGGCTACACCTTC
CDR3: CASSVGTGGLEGYTF

V: TRBV6-5
size: once
D: TRBD2
J: TRBJ2-1
DNA: TGTGCCAGCAGTTACTCTAGCGGGAGGGCCTTTGAGCAGTTCTTC
CDR3: CASSYSSGRAFEQFF

V: TRBV5-6
size: .
D: .
J: TRBJ1-1
DNA: TGTGCCAGCAGCTTGTCGGCGAGGGCTGAAGCTTTCTTT
CDR3: CASSLSARAEAFF

V: TRBV30
size: .
D: .
J: TRBJ1-1
DNA: TGTGCCTGGACCCGGGACAAAGATAAAGCTTTCTTT
CDR3: CAWTRDKDKAFF

V: TRBV6-2/TRBV6-3
size: .
D: .
J: TRBJ2-1
DNA: TGTGCCAGCAGTTATAGGGTAGCGGACTACAATGAGCAGTTCTTC
CDR3: CASSYRVADYNEQFF

V: TRBV20-1
size: .
D: .
J: TRBJ2-3
DNA: TGCAGTGCTTCCGCTTTAGGAGATACGCAGTATTTT
CDR3: CSASALGDTQYF

V: TRBV20-1
size: .
D: .
J: TRBJ1-5
DNA: TGCAGTGCTAGTGCAGTGGGGGCTGGCCAGCCCCAGCATTTT
CDR3: CSASAVGAGQPQHF

V: TRBV2
size: .
D: .
J: TRBJ1-2
DNA: TGTGCCAGCAGTCGGGACACAGCGGACTATGGCTACACCTTC
CDR3: CASSRDTADYGYTF

V: TRBV28
size: .
D: .
J: TRBJ1-1
DNA: TGTGCCAGCATGGAATTGCGCACTGAAGCTTTCTTT
CDR3: CASMELRTEAFF

V: TRBV3-1
size: .
D: TRBD2
J: TRBJ2-3
DNA: TGTGCCAGCAGCCAAGATCGGGGTTGGACTAGCCAAAGCACAGATACGCAGTATTTT
CDR3: CASSQDRGWTSQSTDTQYF

V: TRBV14
size: .
D: TRBD2
J: TRBJ2-1
DNA: TGTGCCAGCCCCCACCTAGCGGAGGGATCCAATGAGCAGTTCTTC
CDR3: CASPHLAEGSNEQFF

V: TRBV12-3/TRBV12-4
size: .
D: .
J: TRBJ1-1
DNA: TGTGCCAGCAGCCGACAACAGGGCACTGAAGCTTTCTTT
CDR3: CASSRQQGTEAFF

V: TRBV6-1
size: .
D: .
J: TRBJ2-7
DNA: TGTGCCAGCAGTGTTCTGGGATCTCGCGAGCAGTACTTC
CDR3: CASSVLGSREQYF

V: TRBV5-1
size: .
D: .
J: TRBJ1-5
DNA: TGCGCCAGCAGCCCCGGGACAAATAGCAATCAGCCCCAGCATTTT
CDR3: CASSPGTNSNQPQHF

V: TRBV20-1
size: .
D: .
J: TRBJ2-2
DNA: TGCAGTGCTAGAGAGAGGGCCGGGGAGCTGTTTTTT
CDR3: CSARERAGELFF

V: TRBV7-9
size: .
D: .
J: TRBJ1-5
DNA: TGTGCCAGCAGCTCGGTGGGGGGCGGCGATCAGCCCCAGCATTTT
CDR3: CASSSVGGGDQPQHF

V: TRBV29-1
size: .
D: .
J: TRBJ1-2
DNA: TGCAGCGTTGAACCCACTTCCCCCACCTTTAACTATGGCTACACCTTC
CDR3: CSVEPTSPTFNYGYTF

V: TRBV12-3/TRBV12-4
size: .
D: .
J: TRBJ1-1
DNA: TGTGCCAGTTCCCGGACAGAGGACACTGAAGCTTTCTTT
CDR3: CASSRTEDTEAFF

V: TRBV6-5
size: .
D: .
J: TRBJ2-3
DNA: TGTGCCAGCAGTTACCGAGGAACCGGAATATCTAGCACAGATACGCAGTATTTT
CDR3: CASSYRGTGISSTDTQYF

V: TRBV6-5
size: once
D: TRBD1
J: TRBJ1-1
DNA: TGTGCCAGCAGTTACTCGGGACAGGTGAACACTGAAGCTTTCTTT
CDR3: CASSYSGQVNTEAFF

V: TRBV4-3
size: .
D: .
J: TRBJ2-1
DNA: TGCGCCAGCAGCCAAGATCTTGCAAGCTCCTACAATGAGCAGTTCTTC
CDR3: CASSQDLASSYNEQFF

V: TRBV9
size: .
D: .
J: TRBJ1-2
DNA: TGTGCCAGCAGCGGACAGACTTTTAACTATGGCTACACCTTC
CDR3: CASSGQTFNYGYTF